The TCR beta chain described here comes from a study of regulatory T cells in long-lasting Graves disease. Combining iRepertoire HTBI primers with Arm-PCR of CDR3 regions, the authors built TCR beta libraries. TCRdb re-derived calls from the multiplex PCR reads in MiXCR, one entry per CDR3 protein. The sample contains roughly 450,000 distinct CDR3 sequences, approximately 23% of which appear only once. Time point described: persistent/refractory GD, antithyroid drugs over 5 years with positive TRAb. RNA from PBMCs was the source of the TCR library. The source was peripheral blood mononuclear cells (PBMCs), collected when the disease was refractory, from a patient treated with antithyroid drugs. The receptor was derived from a female donor with Graves disease.

The CDR3 region is CATSREPRERGNTIYF. The CDR3 region has the DNA TGTGCCACCAGCAGAGAGCCCCGGGAGAGGGGAAACACCATATATTTT. The chain has TRBV15 and TRBJ1-3; D gene ambiguous. V was shortened by 0 bases and J by 4 bases, with 13 bases between the two germline ends. The CDR3 runs 16 residues. CDR1 is LNHNV and CDR2 is YYDKDF in the germline V gene (reference sequence).